Listed below are T cell receptor beta chains from one sample, sequenced in a study of cytomegalovirus exposure and HLA in healthy donors. TCRdb's copy holds only in-frame clones and misses some; the assay was immunoSEQ multiplex PCR. The table records roughly 110,000 clones, over 75% of them present only once. The sequenced sample was PBMCs. The receptors stem from a woman aged 25-40 years in good health and CMV-seropositive. Both conserved end residues are part of each CDR3. A D gene is named only where the DNA matches it firmly. Only some rows state a clone size, as once, few, many or a class for expanded clones.

V gene	CDR3 length	J gene	clone size	D gene	CDR3 protein	CDR3 DNA
TRBV19	15	TRBJ1-5	.	.	CASSIGHSSNQPQHF	TGTGCCAGTAGTATAGGTCACAGTAGTAATCAGCCCCAGCATTTT
TRBV4-1	16	TRBJ1-3	.	TRBD1	CASSQAMTGFGNTIYF	TGCGCCAGCAGCCAGGCAATGACAGGGTTCGGAAACACCATATATTTT
TRBV6-1	15	TRBJ1-4	few	.	CASTLKGDTNEKLFF	TGTGCCAGCACTCTAAAAGGGGATACTAATGAAAAACTGTTTTTT
TRBV9	16	TRBJ2-3	.	.	CASSVDRGRTGDTQYF	TGTGCCAGCAGCGTAGATCGTGGGAGGACAGGAGATACGCAGTATTTT
TRBV5-1	13	TRBJ2-2	.	.	CASSTVPTGELFF	TGCGCCAGCAGCACGGTTCCCACCGGGGAGCTGTTTTTT
TRBV29-1	14	TRBJ1-1	.	.	CSANPGGVGTEAFF	TGCAGCGCCAACCCCGGCGGGGTAGGCACTGAAGCTTTCTTT
TRBV7-6	16	TRBJ2-1	.	TRBD1	CASSRTGEGSYNEQFF	TGTGCCAGCAGCCGGACAGGAGAGGGGTCCTACAATGAGCAGTTCTTC
TRBV21-1	13	TRBJ2-7	.	.	CASGGGQCYEQYF	TGTGCCAGCGGGGGGGGGCAGTGTTACGAGCAGTACTTC
TRBV7-9	17	TRBJ1-1	.	.	CASNYTPPDSGGGGAFF	TGTGCCAGCAATTATACACCCCCGGATTCTGGCGGTGGTGGGGCTTTCTTT
TRBV2	14	TRBJ2-7	.	.	CASSPRTENYEQYF	TGTGCCAGCAGCCCAAGGACAGAGAACTACGAGCAGTACTTC
TRBV27	18	TRBJ1-5	.	.	CASSFGGAAHLSNQPQHF	TGTGCCAGCAGTTTTGGGGGGGCCGCCCACCTTAGCAATCAGCCCCAGCATTTT
TRBV23-1	13	TRBJ1-1	.	.	CASSYGPGGMAFF	TGCGCCAGCAGTTATGGCCCCGGGGGGATGGCTTTCTTT
TRBV6-5	15	TRBJ2-1	.	TRBD2	CASSYLQRSGGEQFF	TGTGCCAGCAGTTACTTGCAGCGGAGCGGGGGAGAGCAGTTCTTC
TRBV9	17	TRBJ2-5	.	TRBD2	CASSSRLGLAEQETQYF	TGTGCCAGCAGCTCCCGATTGGGGCTAGCGGAGCAAGAGACCCAGTACTTC